In its sample, the clone carrying this T cell receptor (beta chain) was seen once. The source of the sample is a study of blood T cell repertoires in COVID-19. In the study overall: COVID-19 samples, acute and convalescent, were from the United States, Italy and Spain. T cells, B-cell-depleted T cells, or PBMCs provided the cDNA or gDNA that served as material.

V was trimmed by 5 bases and J by 7 bases, leaving 18 bases between them. Germline V gives CDR1 MNHNY, CDR2 SVGAGI (reference sequence). This CDR3 has 15 residues. TCRdb's copy holds only in-frame clones and misses some; the assay was immunoSEQ multiplex PCR. The repertoire includes around 40,000 clones, approximately 91% of them detected once, and roughly an eighth sits in the top ten. Sample: peripheral blood. The V call is TRBV6-6, the J call TRBJ1-5; D ambiguous. The receptor was derived from a human donor in a cohort sampled during active COVID-19. The CDR3 bases are TGTGCCAGCAGTCCAGGTCGGATAGGTTTGCAGCCCCAGCATTTT. Amino acids: CASSPGRIGLQPQHF.